This T cell receptor (beta chain) was sequenced during a study of cytomegalovirus exposure and HLA in healthy donors. Whole-study findings and limits: As a later analysis showed, a missense DCLRE1C variant was linked to trimming of TCR beta V- and J-genes. Association with HLA alleles at 0.05 false discovery rate was found for roughly 17,000 TCR beta sequences in a later analysis.

The donors comprised healthy bone marrow donors. The PCR employed 60 Vbeta primers together with 13 Jbeta primers. TCRdb's copy holds only in-frame clones and misses some; the assay was immunoSEQ multiplex PCR. Of about 43,000 clones in the sample, roughly 51% were seen once. On this clone itself: Its antigen remains unidentified.

The material sequenced was PBMCs. The sequence derives from a man in his sixties in good health and CMV-seronegative.

The CDR3 bases are TGCGCCAGCAGCTTGGCCGTCGGGAGGGCCCTAGGCGAGCAGTACTTC. Translating it yields CASSLAVGRALGEQYF. This chain connects TRBV5-1 to TRBJ2-7; 8 nucleotides match TRBD2. Germline loops: CDR1 SGHRS, CDR2 YFSETQ. This CDR3 spans 16 amino acids. V gave up 0 bases and J gave up 6 bases; unmatched junction bases: 11. Variable domain in full (rest from reference TRBV5-1 and TRBJ2-7): KAGVTQTPRYLIKTRGQQVTLSCSPISGHRSVSWYQQTPGQGLQFLFEYFSETQRNKGNFPGRFSGRQFSNSRSEMNVSTLELGDSALYLCASSLAVGRALGEQYFGPGTRLTVT.